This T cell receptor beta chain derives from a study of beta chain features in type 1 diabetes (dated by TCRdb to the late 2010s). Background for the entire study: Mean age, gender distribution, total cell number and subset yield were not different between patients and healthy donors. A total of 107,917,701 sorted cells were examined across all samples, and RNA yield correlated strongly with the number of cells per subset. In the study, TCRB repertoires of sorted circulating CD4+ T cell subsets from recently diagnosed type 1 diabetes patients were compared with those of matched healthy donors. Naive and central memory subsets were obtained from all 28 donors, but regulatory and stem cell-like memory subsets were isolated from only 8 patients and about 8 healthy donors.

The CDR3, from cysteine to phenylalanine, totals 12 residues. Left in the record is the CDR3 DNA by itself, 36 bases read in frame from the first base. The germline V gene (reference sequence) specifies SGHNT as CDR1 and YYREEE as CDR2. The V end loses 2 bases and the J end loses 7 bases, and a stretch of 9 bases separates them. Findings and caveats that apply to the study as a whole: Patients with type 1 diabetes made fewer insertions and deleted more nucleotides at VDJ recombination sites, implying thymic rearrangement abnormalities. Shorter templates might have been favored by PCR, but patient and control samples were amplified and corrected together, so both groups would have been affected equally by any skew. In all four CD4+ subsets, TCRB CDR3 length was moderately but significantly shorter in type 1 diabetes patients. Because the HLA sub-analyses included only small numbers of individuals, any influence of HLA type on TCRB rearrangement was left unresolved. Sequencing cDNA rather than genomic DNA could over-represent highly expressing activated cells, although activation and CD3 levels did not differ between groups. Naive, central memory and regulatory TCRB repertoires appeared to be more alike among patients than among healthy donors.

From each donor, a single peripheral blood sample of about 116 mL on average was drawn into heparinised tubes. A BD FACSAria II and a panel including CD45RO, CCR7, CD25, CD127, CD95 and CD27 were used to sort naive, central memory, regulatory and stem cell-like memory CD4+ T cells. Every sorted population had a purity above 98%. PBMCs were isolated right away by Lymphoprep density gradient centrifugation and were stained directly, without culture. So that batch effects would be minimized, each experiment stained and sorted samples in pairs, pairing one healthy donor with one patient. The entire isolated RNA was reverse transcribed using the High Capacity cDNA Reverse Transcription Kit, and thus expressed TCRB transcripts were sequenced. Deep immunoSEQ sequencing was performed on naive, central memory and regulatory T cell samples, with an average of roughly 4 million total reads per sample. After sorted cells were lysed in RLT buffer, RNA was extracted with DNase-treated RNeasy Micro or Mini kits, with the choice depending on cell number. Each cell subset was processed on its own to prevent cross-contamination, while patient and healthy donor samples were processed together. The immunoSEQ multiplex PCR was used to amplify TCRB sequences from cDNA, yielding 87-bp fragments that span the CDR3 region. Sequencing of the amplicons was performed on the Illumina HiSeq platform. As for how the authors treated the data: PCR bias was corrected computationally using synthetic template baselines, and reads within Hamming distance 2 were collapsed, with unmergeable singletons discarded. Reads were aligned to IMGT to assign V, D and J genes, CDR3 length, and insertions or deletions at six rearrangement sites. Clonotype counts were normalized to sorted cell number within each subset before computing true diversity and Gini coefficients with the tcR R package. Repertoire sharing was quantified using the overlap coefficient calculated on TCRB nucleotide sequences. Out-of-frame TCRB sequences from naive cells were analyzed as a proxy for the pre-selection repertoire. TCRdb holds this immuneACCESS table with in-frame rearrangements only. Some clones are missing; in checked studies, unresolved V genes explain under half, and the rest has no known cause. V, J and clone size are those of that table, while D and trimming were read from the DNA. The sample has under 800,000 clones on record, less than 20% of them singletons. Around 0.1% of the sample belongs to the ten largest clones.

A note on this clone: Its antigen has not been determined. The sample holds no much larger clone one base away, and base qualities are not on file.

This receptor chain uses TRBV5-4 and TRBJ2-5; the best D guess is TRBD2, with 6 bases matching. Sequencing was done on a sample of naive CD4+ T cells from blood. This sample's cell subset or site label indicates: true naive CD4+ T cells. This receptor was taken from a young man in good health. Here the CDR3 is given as CASSFDSGTQYF. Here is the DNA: TGTGCCAGCAGCTTTGATAGCGGGACCCAGTACTTC.